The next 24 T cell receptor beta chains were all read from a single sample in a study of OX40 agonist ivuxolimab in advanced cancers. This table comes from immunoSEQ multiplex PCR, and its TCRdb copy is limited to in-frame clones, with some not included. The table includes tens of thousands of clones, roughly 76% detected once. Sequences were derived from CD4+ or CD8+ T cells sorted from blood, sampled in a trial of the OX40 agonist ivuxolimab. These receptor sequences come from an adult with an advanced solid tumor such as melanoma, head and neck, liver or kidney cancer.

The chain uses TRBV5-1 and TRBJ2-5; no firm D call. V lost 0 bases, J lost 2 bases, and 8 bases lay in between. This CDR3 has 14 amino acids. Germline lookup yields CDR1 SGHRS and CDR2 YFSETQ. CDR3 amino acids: CASSLGTEQETQYF. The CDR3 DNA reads TGCGCCAGCAGCTTGGGAACTGAACAAGAGACCCAGTACTTC. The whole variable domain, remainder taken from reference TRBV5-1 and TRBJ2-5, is KAGVTQTPRYLIKTRGQQVTLSCSPISGHRSVSWYQQTPGQGLQFLFEYFSETQRNKGNFPGRFSGRQFSNSRSEMNVSTLELGDSALYLCASSLGTEQETQYFGPGTRLLVL.

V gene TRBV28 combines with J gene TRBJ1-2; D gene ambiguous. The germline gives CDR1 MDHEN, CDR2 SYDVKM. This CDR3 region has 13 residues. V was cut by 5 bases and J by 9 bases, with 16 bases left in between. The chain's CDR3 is CASSQMPSGRYTF. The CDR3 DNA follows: TGTGCCAGCAGTCAAATGCCTTCCGGGCGCTACACCTTC.

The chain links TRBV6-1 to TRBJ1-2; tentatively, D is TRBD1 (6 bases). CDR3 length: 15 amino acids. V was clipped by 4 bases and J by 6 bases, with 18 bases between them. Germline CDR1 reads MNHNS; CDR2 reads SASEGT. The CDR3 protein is CASSGFTGGGNGYTF. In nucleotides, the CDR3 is TGTGCCAGCAGTGGGTTCACGGGGGGCGGTAATGGCTACACCTTC.

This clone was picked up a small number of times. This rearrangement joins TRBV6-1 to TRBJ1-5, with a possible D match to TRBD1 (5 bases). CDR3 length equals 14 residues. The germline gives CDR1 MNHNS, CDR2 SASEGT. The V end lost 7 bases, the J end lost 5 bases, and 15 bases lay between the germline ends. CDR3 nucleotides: TGTGCCAGCACGACAGCCCTCGGATATCAGCCCCAGCATTTT. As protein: CASTTALGYQPQHF.

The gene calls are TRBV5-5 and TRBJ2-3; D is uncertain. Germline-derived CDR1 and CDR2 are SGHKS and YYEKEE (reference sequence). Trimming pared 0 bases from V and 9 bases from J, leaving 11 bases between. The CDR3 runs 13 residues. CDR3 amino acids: CASSLVPSRTQYF. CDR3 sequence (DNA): TGTGCCAGCAGCTTGGTCCCGAGTAGGACGCAGTATTTT.

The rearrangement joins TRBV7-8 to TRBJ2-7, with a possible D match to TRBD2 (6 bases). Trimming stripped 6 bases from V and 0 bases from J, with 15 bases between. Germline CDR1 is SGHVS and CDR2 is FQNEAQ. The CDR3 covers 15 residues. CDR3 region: CASRPRWGDSYEQYF. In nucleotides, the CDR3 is TGTGCCAGCAGACCAAGGTGGGGGGACTCCTACGAGCAGTACTTC.

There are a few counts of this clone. DNA for the CDR3: TGTGCCATTGCCGCAGAAACTCAAGGCTCCAAAAACATTCAGTACTTC. Its translation is CAIAAETQGSKNIQYF. The V call is TRBV10-3, the J call TRBJ2-4; D is uncertain. The CDR3 is 16 amino acids. CDR1 is ENHRY, CDR2 SYGVKD, per germline. V lost 9 bases and J lost 2, with 20 bases in between.

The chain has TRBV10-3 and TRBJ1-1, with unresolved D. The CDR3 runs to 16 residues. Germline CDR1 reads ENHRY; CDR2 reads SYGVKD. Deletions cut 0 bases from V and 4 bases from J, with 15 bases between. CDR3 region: CAISESLGFLTTEAFF. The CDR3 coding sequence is TGTGCCATCAGTGAGTCTCTGGGATTCCTGACCACTGAAGCTTTCTTT.

CDR3: CASSHSSGALSEQYF. The CDR3 DNA follows: TGTGCCAGCAGCCACTCGAGCGGGGCCCTCAGCGAGCAGTACTTC. The chain carries TRBV7-2 and TRBJ2-7, with 7 bases fitting TRBD2. Germline CDR1 SGHTA, CDR2 FQGNSA. This CDR3 is built from 15 residues. The trim removed 5 bases at V and 6 bases at J, leaving 13 bases unmatched. Supplemented by reference TRBV7-2 and TRBJ2-7, the full variable domain reads GAGVSQSPSNKVTEKGKDVELRCDPISGHTALYWYRQSLGQGLEFLIYFQGNSAPDKSGLPSDRFSAERTGGSVSTLTIQRTQQEDSAVYLCASSHSSGALSEQYFGPGTRLTVT.

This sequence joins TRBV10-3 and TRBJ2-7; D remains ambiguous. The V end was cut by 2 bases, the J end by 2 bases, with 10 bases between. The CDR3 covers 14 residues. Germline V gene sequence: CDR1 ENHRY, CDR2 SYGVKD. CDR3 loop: CAISETTVTYEQYF. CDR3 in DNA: TGTGCCATCAGTGAGACGACCGTTACCTACGAGCAGTACTTC.

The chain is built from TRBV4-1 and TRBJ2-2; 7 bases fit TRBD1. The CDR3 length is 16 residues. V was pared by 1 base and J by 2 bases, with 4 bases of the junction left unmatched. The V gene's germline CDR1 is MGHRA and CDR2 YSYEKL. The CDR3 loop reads CASSQGTGSNTGELFF. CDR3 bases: TGCGCCAGCAGCCAAGGGACAGGATCTAACACCGGGGAGCTGTTTTTT.

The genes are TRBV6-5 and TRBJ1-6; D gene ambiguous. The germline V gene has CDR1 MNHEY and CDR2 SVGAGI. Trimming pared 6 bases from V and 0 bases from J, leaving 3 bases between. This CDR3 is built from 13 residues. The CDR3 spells CASSNSYNSPLHF. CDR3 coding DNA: TGTGCCAGCAGCAACTCCTATAATTCACCCCTCCACTTT.

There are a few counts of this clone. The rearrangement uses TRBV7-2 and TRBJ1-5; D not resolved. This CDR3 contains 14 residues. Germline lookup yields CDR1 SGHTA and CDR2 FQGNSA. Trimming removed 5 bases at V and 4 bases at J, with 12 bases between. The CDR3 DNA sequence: TGTGCCAGCAGCAAAGTACACGGGAATCAGCCCCAGCATTTT. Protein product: CASSKVHGNQPQHF.

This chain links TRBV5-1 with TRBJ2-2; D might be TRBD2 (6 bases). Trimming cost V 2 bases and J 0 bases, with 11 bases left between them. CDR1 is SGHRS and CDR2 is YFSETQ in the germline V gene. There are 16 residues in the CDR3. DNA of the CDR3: TGCGCCAGCAGCTTCCGCCGGGGGTCGAACACCGGGGAGCTGTTTTTT. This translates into CASSFRRGSNTGELFF.

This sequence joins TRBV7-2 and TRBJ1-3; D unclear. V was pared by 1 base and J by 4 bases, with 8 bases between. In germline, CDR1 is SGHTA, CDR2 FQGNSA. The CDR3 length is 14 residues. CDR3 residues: CASSLGTVGNTIYF. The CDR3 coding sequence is TGTGCCAGCAGCTTAGGGACCGTCGGAAACACCATATATTTT.

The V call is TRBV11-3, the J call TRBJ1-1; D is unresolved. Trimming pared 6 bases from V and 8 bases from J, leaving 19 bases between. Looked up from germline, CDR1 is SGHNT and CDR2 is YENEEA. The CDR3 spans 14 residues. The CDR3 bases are TGTGCCAGCAGTTCGGGCGCCCCCGCGGCCGAAGCTTTCTTT. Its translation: CASSSGAPAAEAFF.

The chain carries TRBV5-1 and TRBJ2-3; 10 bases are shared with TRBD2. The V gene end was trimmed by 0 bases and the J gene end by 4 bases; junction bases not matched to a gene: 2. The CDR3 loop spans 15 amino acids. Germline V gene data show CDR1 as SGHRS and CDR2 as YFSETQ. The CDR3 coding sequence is TGCGCCAGCAGCTTGGCTAGCGGGAGCGCAGATACGCAGTATTTT. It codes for CASSLASGSADTQYF.

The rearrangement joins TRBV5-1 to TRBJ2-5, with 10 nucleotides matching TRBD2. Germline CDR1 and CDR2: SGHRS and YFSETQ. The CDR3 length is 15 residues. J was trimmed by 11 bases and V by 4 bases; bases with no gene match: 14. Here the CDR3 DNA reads TGCGCCAGCAGCCCCAGGACTAGCGGCTCCCATGAGCAGTACTTC. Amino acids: CASSPRTSGSHEQYF.

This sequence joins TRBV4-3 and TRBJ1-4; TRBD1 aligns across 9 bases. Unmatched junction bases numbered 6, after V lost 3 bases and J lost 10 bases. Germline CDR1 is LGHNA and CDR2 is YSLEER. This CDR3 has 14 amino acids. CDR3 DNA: TGCGCCAGCAGCCAGACAGGGGGACGGGGAAAACTGTTTTTT. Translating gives CASSQTGGRGKLFF.

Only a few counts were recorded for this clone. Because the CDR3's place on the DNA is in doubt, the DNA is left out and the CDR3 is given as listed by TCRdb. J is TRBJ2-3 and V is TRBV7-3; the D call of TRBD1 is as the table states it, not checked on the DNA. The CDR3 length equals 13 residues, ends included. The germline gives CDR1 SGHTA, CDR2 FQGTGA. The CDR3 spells CASSFGAGTKRYF.

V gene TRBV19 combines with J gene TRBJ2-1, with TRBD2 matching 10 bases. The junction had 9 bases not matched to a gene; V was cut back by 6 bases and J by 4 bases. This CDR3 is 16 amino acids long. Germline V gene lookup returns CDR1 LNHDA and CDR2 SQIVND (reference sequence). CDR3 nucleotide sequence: TGTGCCAGTAGGGAGACTACTAGCGGGAAGTACAATGAGCAGTTCTTC. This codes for CASRETTSGKYNEQFF.

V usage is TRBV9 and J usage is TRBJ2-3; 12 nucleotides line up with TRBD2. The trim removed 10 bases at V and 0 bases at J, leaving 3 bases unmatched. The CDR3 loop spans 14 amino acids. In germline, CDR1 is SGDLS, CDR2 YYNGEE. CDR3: CASGTSGSTDTQYF. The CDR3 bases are TGTGCCTCGGGGACTAGCGGGAGCACAGATACGCAGTATTTT.

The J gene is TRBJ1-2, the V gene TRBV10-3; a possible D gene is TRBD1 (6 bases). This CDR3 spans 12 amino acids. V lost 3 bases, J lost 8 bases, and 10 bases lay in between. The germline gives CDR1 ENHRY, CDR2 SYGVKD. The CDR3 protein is CAISEGGRGYTF. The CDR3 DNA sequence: TGTGCCATCAGTGAAGGGGGTAGGGGCTACACCTTC.

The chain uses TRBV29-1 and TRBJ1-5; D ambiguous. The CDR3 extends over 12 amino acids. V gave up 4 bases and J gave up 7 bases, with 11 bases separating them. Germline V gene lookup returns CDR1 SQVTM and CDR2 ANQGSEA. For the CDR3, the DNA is TGCAGCGTTGTTGAGGGTCACCAGCCCCAGCATTTT. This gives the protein CSVVEGHQPQHF.